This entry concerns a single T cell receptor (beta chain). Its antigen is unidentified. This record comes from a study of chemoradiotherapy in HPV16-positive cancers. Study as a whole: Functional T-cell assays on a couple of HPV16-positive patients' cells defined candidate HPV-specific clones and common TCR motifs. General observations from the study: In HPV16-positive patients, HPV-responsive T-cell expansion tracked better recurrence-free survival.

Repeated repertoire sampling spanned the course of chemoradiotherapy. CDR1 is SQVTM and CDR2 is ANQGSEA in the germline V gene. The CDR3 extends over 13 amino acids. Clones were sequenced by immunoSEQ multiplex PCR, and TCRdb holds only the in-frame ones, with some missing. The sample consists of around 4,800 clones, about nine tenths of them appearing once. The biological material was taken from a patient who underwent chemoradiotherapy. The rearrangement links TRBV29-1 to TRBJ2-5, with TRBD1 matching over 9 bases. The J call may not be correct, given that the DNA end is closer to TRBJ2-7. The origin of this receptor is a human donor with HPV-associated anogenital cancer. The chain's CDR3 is CSVIPGQGYEQYF. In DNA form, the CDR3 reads TGCAGCGTAATCCCGGGACAGGGTTACGAGCAGTACTTC.